This entry concerns a single T cell receptor (beta chain). No antigen is known for it. CDR3 length: 15 amino acids. V gave up 0 bases and J gave up 10 bases; unmatched junction bases: 5. Per the germline V gene, CDR1 is MNHEY and CDR2 is SVGAGI. This sample stems from a study of cytomegalovirus exposure and HLA in healthy donors. Across the whole study: Earlier work reported 117 million unique TCR beta sequences from 150 million to 200 million T cells.

The PCR had 60 Vbeta and 13 Jbeta primers. Profiled with immunoSEQ multiplex PCR; TCRdb holds only in-frame clones, not every one. This sample yields approximately 100,000 clones, of which around 72% are seen a single time; 11% belongs to the top ten. Study-wide results and caveats: Most of the CMV-associated TCR beta chains (in a later analysis) appeared to be HLA-restricted. Donor immune exposure was known only as CMV serostatus.

The sequencing input was PBMCs. The genes are TRBV6-5 and TRBJ1-4, with 10 bases identical to TRBD1. The sequence came from a man aged 18 to 35 in good health and CMV-seropositive. CDR3 bases: TGTGCCAGCAGTTACTCGGGACAGGGGAAGGGAAAACTGTTTTTT. Residues: CASSYSGQGKGKLFF.